The clone carrying this T cell receptor beta chain was recorded at least ten times. Its antigen is undetermined. These data are taken from a study of Graves' ophthalmopathy and Graves' hyperthyroidism. General observations from the study: Prediction of ophthalmopathy progression reached around 70% sensitivity and roughly 72% specificity.

This CDR3 is built from 12 residues. The germline V gene encodes CDR1 SQVTM and CDR2 ANQGSEA. V was pared by 4 bases and J by 6 bases, with 2 bases of the junction left unmatched. RNA transcripts yielded amplified TCR beta CDR3 regions. Second-round multiplex PCR came after first-round RT-PCR with HTBI primers. TCRdb reanalysed the multiplex PCR reads using MiXCR and keeps one entry per CDR3 protein. The sample has 300,000 to 350,000 distinct CDR3 sequences; 15% to 20% are singletons. Material: peripheral blood. The source is an adult man with Graves' ophthalmopathy. The rearrangement joins TRBV29-1 to TRBJ2-2; 7 nucleotides line up with TRBD2. The CDR3 bases are TGCAGCGTTGCGGGAGGATCCGGGGAGCTGTTTTTT. Residues: CSVAGGSGELFF.